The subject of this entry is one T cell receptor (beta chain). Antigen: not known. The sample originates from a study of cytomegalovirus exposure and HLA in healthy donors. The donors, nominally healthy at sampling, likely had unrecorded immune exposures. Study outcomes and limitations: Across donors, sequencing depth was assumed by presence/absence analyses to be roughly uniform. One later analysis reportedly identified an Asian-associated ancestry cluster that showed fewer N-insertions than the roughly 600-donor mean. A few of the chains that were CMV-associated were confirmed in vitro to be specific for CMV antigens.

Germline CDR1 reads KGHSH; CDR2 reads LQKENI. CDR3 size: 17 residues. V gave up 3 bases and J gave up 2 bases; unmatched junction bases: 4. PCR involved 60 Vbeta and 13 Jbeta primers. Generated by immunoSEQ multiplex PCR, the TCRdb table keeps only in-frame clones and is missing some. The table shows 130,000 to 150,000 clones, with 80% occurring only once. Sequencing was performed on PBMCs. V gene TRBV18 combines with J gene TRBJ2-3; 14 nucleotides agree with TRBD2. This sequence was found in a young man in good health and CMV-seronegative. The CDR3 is CASSPGLAGGNTDTQYF. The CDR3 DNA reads TGTGCCAGCTCACCCGGACTAGCGGGGGGCAACACAGATACGCAGTATTTT.